The clone carrying this T cell receptor beta chain occurred many times. Its antigen is unidentified. The CDR3 is cut off 3 residues early in the read; its end comes from the germline J gene. This sample was taken from a study of T cell clonality in common variable immunodeficiency. Libraries were prepared by immunoSEQ multiplex PCR; TCRdb keeps only in-frame clonotypes and omits some of them. The sample was found to contain about 50,000 clones, and every one recurs. General study points: Compared with controls, CVID subjects had fewer shared TCRbeta clones. Reportedly, TCR beta sequences from common variable immunodeficiency showed fewer deletions and N-nucleotide insertions.

The germline V gene has CDR1 KGHSH and CDR2 LQKENI. With V trimmed by 6 bases and J by 1 base, 17 bases remained unmatched. This CDR3 is 18 amino acids long. The rearrangement joins TRBV18 to TRBJ2-7, with 8 bases fitting TRBD1. The specimen sequenced was peripheral blood mononuclear cells. This receptor was identified in a person aged 18-70 years in good health. The covered CDR3 bases are TGTGCCAGCTCCCCAACTACAGGGGACAGGCTAGGGTCCTACGAG. Amino acid sequence: CASSPTTGDRLGSYE. The CDR3 reads in full as CASSPTTGDRLGSYEQYF.